The 16 T cell receptor beta chains below come from one sample, sequenced in a study of cytomegalovirus exposure and HLA in healthy donors. The PCR had 60 Vbeta and 13 Jbeta primers. The repertoire was sequenced with immunoSEQ multiplex PCR; TCRdb's copy has only in-frame clones and lacks some. The top ten clones hold approximately 2% of a sample with about 260,000 clones, roughly 86% of them seen once. The sequenced sample consisted of PBMCs. The receptors stem from a woman aged 40-49 years in good health and CMV-seropositive.

The chain links TRBV9 to TRBJ2-3, with 8 bases that match TRBD2. The V gene's germline CDR1 is SGDLS and CDR2 YYNGEE. The CDR3 extends over 17 amino acids. J lost 4 bases, V lost 0 bases, and 10 bases had no gene match. CDR3 region: CASSVGVGRAFADTQYF. Here the CDR3 DNA reads TGTGCCAGCAGCGTAGGTGTCGGGAGGGCCTTTGCAGATACGCAGTATTTT.

The J gene is TRBJ2-3, the V gene TRBV14, with D possibly being TRBD1 (6 bases). This CDR3 has 15 residues. Trimming stripped 4 bases from V and 1 base from J, with 12 bases between. Germline-derived CDR1 and CDR2 are SGHDN and FVKESK. The CDR3 region has the DNA TGTGCCAGCAGCCCTAGGGGGAGAGGCACAGATACGCAGTATTTT. This translates into CASSPRGRGTDTQYF.

V is TRBV5-6 and J is TRBJ2-7; D is perhaps TRBD1 (6 bases). CDR1 is SGHDT, CDR2 YYEEEE, per germline. This CDR3 has 12 residues. V was pared by 4 bases and J by 3 bases, with 8 bases between. The CDR3 DNA follows: TGTGCCAGCAGCAAGGGGGACTACGAGCAGTACTTC. Protein: CASSKGDYEQYF.

There are a few counts of this clone. The chain carries TRBV7-6 and TRBJ1-5; maybe TRBD1 (5 bases). Trimming left V 5 bases short and J 4 bases short, with 12 bases between. The CDR3 has 14 residues. The germline V gene encodes CDR1 SGHVS and CDR2 FNYEAQ. The CDR3 loop is CASSARRGNQPQHF. The CDR3 region has the DNA TGTGCCAGCAGCGCTAGGAGGGGAAATCAGCCCCAGCATTTT.

V usage is TRBV28 and J usage is TRBJ1-2; D might be TRBD1 (5 bases). This CDR3 has 14 amino acids. The V end lost 5 bases, the J end lost 4 bases, and 14 bases lay between the germline ends. The germline V gene has CDR1 MDHEN and CDR2 SYDVKM. CDR3 bases: TGTGCCAGCAGTCCAGGGTCGCTAAGCTATGGCTACACCTTC. Translation gives CASSPGSLSYGYTF.

The genes are TRBV5-4 and TRBJ2-3; D is uncertain. The CDR3 runs 14 residues. Germline-derived CDR1 and CDR2 are SGHNT and YYREEE (reference sequence). V gave up 0 bases and J gave up 0 bases, with 5 bases separating them. In DNA form, the CDR3 reads TGTGCCAGCAGCTTGGCGGGTAGCACAGATACGCAGTATTTT. Translating it yields CASSLAGSTDTQYF. The full variable domain, completed using reference TRBV5-4 and TRBJ2-3, is ETGVTQSPTHLIKTRGQQVTLRCSSQSGHNTVSWYQQALGQGPQFIFQYYREEENGRGNFPPRFSGLQFPNYSSELNVNALELDDSALYLCASSLAGSTDTQYFGPGTRLTVL.

This clone was seen ten or more times. The J gene is TRBJ1-2, the V gene TRBV4-3, with TRBD1 as a possible D gene (6 bases). V lost 0 bases and J 8 bases, leaving 16 bases between the germline ends. CDR1 LGHNA and CDR2 YSLEER come from the germline V gene. This CDR3 spans 15 amino acids. CDR3 sequence: CASSQDPQGPTGYTF. The CDR3 DNA reads TGCGCCAGCAGCCAAGATCCACAGGGCCCCACAGGCTACACCTTC.

This clone showed up just a few times. Other DNA sequences in this specimen translate into the identical CDR3. This chain links TRBV18 with TRBJ1-6; D remains ambiguous. Germline CDR1 is KGHSH and CDR2 is LQKENI. The CDR3 contains 16 residues. Deletions cut 1 base from V and 10 bases from J, with 17 bases between. The CDR3 coding sequence is TGTGCCAGCTCACCACAGATCCAGGAACTTTCCTCACCCCTCCACTTT. Protein: CASSPQIQELSSPLHF.

The rearrangement links TRBV11-1 to TRBJ2-7, with 8 bases matching TRBD2. This CDR3 contains 13 residues. V lost 5 bases, J lost 3 bases, and 3 bases stayed unmatched. Per germline, CDR1 SGHAT and CDR2 FQDESV (reference sequence). CDR3 protein: CASSPGLVYEQYF. The CDR3 nucleotides are TGTGCCAGCAGCCCGGGACTAGTCTACGAGCAGTACTTC.

The V call is TRBV6-6, the J call TRBJ1-3, with 7 bases lining up with TRBD1. The CDR3 consists of 16 residues. The V and J ends lost 0 bases and 4 bases, in that order; junction bases with no gene match: 6. Germline CDR1 MNHNY, CDR2 SVGAGI (reference sequence). The CDR3 loop reads CASSYSPGGMGNTIYF. The CDR3 DNA sequence: TGTGCCAGCAGTTACTCCCCAGGGGGAATGGGAAACACCATATATTTT.

This rearrangement joins TRBV5-1 to TRBJ1-1; D call uncertain. Per germline, CDR1 SGHRS and CDR2 YFSETQ. V dropped 7 bases and J dropped 9 bases, with 19 bases sitting between them. The CDR3 has 13 residues. CDR3 bases: TGCGCCAGCGGGGTTAGGGAGGTGTCAAAAGCTTTCTTT. This translates into CASGVREVSKAFF. The full variable domain, with the rest looked up from reference TRBV5-1 and TRBJ1-1, is KAGVTQTPRYLIKTRGQQVTLSCSPISGHRSVSWYQQTPGQGLQFLFEYFSETQRNKGNFPGRFSGRQFSNSRSEMNVSTLELGDSALYLCASGVREVSKAFFGQGTRLTVV.

This clone was picked up one time. This chain links TRBV5-1 with TRBJ1-2; the D is unclear. This CDR3 is built from 14 residues. V gave up 0 bases and J gave up 2 bases, with 8 bases separating them. CDR1 is SGHRS, CDR2 YFSETQ, per germline. The CDR3 nucleotides are TGCGCCAGCAGCTTGGGAGGTATAAACTATGGCTACACCTTC. It translates to CASSLGGINYGYTF.

The chain links TRBV4-3 to TRBJ2-7, with a tentative D call TRBD2 (5 bases). CDR3 length: 15 residues. The germline CDR1 and CDR2 sequences are LGHNA and YSLEER. The germline V and J ends were trimmed by 3 bases and 3 bases, with 15 bases remaining between them. CDR3 sequence reads: CASSQDTGGRYEQYF. DNA for the CDR3: TGCGCCAGCAGCCAGGATACTGGCGGGCGCTACGAGCAGTACTTC.

The rearrangement uses TRBV2 and TRBJ1-4; TRBD1 matches at 7 bases. Per germline, CDR1 SNHLY and CDR2 FYNNEI. Germline trimming cut 5 bases from V and 10 bases from J; bases unmatched to any gene: 16. The CDR3 loop spans 16 amino acids. DNA for the CDR3: TGTGCCAGCAGTATCTCTTCCGGGACAGTGGGAGTAAAACTGTTTTTT. As protein: CASSISSGTVGVKLFF.

The chain recombines TRBV7-2 with TRBJ2-1, with TRBD2 matching 11 bases. The ends lost 5 bases at V and 9 bases at J; junction bases unmatched: 9. Germline V gene lookup returns CDR1 SGHTA and CDR2 FQGNSA. CDR3 length: 15 residues. This CDR3 reads CASSLSGRGWGEQFF. The CDR3 DNA sequence: TGTGCCAGCAGCCTTAGCGGGAGGGGGTGGGGTGAGCAGTTCTTC. Combining the CDR3 with reference TRBV7-2 and TRBJ2-1 gives the whole variable domain GAGVSQSPSNKVTEKGKDVELRCDPISGHTALYWYRQSLGQGLEFLIYFQGNSAPDKSGLPSDRFSAERTGGSVSTLTIQRTQQEDSAVYLCASSLSGRGWGEQFFGPGTRLTVL.

CDR3 DNA: TGTGCCAGCAGCCTAGAGCTGGGGCCCGAGACCCAGTACTTC. Translation gives CASSLELGPETQYF. The V and J genes are TRBV13 and TRBJ2-5; D is perhaps TRBD1 (5 bases). Germline assignment: CDR1 PRHDT and CDR2 FYEKMQ (reference sequence). CDR3 length: 14 residues. Trimming took 5 bases from V and 5 from J, leaving 15 bases between them.